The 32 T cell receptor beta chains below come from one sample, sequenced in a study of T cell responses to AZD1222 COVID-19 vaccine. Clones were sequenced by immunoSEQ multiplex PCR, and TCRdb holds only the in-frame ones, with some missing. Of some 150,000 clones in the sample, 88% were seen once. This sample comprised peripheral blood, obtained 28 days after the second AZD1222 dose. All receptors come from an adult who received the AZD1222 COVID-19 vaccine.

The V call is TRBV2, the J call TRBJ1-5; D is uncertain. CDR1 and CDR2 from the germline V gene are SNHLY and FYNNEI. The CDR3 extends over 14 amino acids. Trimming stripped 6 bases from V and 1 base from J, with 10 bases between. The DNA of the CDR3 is TGTGCCAGCAGGAATGGATGGAGCAATCAGCCCCAGCATTTT. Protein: CASRNGWSNQPQHF.

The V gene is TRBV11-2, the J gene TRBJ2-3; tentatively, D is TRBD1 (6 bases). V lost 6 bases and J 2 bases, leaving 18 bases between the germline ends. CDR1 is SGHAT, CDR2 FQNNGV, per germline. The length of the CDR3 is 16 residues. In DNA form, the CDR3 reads TGTGCCAGCAGGACTGGAACAGGGAAGTTCACAGATACGCAGTATTTT. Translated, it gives CASRTGTGKFTDTQYF.

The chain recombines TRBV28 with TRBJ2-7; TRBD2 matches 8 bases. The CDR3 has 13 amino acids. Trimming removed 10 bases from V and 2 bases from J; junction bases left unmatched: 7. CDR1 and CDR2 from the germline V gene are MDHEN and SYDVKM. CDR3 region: CAITGRAPYEQYF. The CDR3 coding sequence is TGTGCCATTACCGGGAGGGCCCCCTACGAGCAGTACTTC.

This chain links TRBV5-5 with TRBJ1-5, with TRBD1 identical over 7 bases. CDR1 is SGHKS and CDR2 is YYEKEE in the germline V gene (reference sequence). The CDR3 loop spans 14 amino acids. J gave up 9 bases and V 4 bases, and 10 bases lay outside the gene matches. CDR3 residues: CASSKGQPGWPQHF. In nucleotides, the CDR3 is TGTGCCAGCAGCAAGGGACAGCCGGGATGGCCCCAGCATTTT.

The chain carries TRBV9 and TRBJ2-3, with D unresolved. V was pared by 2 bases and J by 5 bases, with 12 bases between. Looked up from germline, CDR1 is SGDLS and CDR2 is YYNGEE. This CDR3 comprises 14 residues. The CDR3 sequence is CASSVRMGLDTQYF. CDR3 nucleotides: TGTGCCAGCAGCGTTAGAATGGGTCTAGATACGCAGTATTTT.

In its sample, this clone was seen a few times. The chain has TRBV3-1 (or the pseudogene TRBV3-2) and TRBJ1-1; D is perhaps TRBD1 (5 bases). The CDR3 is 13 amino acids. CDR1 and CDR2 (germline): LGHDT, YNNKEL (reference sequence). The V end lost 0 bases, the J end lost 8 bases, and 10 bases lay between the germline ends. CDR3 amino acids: CASSQDTGAEAFF. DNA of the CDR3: TGTGCCAGCAGCCAAGATACCGGGGCCGAAGCTTTCTTT.

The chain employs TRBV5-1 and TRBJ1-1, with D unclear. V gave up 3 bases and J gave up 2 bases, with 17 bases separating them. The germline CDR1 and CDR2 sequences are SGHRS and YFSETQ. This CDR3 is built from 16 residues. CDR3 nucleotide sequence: TGCGCCAGCAGCTCGCCGACCCGAAGCGACAACACTGAAGCTTTCTTT. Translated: CASSSPTRSDNTEAFF.

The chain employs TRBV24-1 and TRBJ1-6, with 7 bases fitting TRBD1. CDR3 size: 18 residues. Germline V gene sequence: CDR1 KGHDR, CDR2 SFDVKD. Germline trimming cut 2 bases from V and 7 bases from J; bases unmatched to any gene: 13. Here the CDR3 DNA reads TGTGCCACCAGTGATTCTACAACGGACAGGCACCACAATTCACCCCTCCACTTT. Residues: CATSDSTTDRHHNSPLHF.

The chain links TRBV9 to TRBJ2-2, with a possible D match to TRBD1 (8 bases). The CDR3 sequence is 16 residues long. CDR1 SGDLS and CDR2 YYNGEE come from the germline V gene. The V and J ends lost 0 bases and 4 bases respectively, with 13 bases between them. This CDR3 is CASSVAGGQVTGELFF. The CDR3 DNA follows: TGTGCCAGCAGCGTAGCGGGGGGACAGGTCACCGGGGAGCTGTTTTTT.

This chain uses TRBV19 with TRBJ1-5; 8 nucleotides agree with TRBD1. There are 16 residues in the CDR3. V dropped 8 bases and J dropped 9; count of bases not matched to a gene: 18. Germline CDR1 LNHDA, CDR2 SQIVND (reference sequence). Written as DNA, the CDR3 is TGTGCCAGTCTTTCCGGGGCAGGGGGCGCATTACCGCCCCAGCATTTT. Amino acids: CASLSGAGGALPPQHF.

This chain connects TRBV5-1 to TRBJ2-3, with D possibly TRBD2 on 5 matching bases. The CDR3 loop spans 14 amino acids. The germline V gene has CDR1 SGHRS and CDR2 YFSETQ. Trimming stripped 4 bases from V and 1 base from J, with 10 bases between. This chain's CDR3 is CASSPPRGTDTQYF. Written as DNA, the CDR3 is TGCGCCAGCAGCCCCCCGAGGGGCACAGATACGCAGTATTTT.

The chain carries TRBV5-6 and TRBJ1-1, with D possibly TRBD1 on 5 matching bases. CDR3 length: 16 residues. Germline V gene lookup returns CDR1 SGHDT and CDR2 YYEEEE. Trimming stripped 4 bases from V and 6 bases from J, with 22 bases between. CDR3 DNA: TGTGCCAGCAGCGATTTCGGGGGAGGAGGGAGGTCTGAAGCTTTCTTT. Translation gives CASSDFGGGGRSEAFF.

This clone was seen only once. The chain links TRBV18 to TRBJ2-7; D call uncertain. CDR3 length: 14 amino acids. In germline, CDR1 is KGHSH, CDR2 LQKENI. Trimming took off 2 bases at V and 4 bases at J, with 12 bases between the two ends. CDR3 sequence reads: CASSPVSASYEQYF. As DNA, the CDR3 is TGTGCCAGCTCACCAGTCTCAGCGTCATACGAGCAGTACTTC.

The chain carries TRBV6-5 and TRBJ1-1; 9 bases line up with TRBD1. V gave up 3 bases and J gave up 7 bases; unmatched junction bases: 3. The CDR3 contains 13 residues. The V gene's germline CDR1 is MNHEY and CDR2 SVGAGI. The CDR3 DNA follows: TGTGCCAGCAGTTATATGGGACAGGGTGAAGCTTTCTTT. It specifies CASSYMGQGEAFF.

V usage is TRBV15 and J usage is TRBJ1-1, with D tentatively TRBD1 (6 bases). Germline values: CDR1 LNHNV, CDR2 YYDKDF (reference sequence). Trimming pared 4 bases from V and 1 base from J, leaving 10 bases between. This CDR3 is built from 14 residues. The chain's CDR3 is CATSKRQENTEAFF. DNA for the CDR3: TGTGCCACCAGCAAGCGACAGGAGAACACTGAAGCTTTCTTT.

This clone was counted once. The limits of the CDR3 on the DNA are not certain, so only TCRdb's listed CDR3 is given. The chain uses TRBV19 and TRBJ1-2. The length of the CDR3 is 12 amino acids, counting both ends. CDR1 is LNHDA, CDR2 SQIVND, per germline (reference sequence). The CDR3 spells CASTSGGYGYTF.

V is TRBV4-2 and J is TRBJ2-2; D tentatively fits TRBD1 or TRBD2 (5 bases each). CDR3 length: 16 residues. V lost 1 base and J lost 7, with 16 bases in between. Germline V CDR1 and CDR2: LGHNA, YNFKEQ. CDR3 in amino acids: CASSQAGDAARGELFF. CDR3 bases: TGTGCCAGCAGCCAAGCCGGGGACGCCGCGCGCGGGGAGCTGTTTTTT.

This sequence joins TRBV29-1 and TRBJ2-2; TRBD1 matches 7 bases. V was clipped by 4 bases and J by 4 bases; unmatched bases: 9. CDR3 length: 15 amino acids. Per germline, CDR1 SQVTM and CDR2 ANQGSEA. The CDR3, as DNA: TGCAGCGTTGTTTTCGGGACAGCCTTCACCGGGGAGCTGTTTTTT. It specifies CSVVFGTAFTGELFF.

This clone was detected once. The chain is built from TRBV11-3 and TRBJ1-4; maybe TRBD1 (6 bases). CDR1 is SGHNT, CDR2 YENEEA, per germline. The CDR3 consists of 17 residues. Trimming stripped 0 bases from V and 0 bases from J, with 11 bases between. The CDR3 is CASSLEGQYSTNEKLFF. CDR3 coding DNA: TGTGCCAGCAGCTTAGAAGGACAGTACTCAACTAATGAAAAACTGTTTTTT.

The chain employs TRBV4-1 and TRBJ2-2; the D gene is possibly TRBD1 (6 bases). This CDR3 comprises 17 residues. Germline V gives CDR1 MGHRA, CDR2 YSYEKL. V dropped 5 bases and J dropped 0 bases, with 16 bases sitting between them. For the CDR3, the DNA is TGCGCCAGCAGCTCAGGGGAGAGGGGTCCGAACACCGGGGAGCTGTTTTTT. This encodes CASSSGERGPNTGELFF.

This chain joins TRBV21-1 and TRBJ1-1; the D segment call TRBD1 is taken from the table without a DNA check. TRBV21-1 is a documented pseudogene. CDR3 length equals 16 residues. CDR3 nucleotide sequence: TGTGCCAGCAGCAAATATCAAGGGACAGTGAACACTGAAGCTTTCTTT. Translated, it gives CASSKYQGTVNTEAFF.

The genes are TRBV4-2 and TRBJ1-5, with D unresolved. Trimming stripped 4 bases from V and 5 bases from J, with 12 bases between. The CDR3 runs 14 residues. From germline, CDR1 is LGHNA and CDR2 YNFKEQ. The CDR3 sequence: CASSPNGPDQPQHF. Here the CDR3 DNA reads TGTGCCAGCAGCCCAAATGGACCGGATCAGCCCCAGCATTTT.

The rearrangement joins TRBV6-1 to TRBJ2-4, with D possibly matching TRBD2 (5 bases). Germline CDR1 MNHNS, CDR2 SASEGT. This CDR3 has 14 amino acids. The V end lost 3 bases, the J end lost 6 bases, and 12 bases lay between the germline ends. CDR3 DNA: TGTGCCAGCAGTGACCCAGGCGGGTCAAACATTCAGTACTTC. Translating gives CASSDPGGSNIQYF.

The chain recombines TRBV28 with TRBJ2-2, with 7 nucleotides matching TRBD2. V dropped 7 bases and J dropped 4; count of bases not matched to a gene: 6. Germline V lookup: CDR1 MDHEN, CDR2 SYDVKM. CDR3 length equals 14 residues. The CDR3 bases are TGTGCCAGCAACCCCGGGGGGTCCACCGGGGAGCTGTTTTTT. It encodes CASNPGGSTGELFF.

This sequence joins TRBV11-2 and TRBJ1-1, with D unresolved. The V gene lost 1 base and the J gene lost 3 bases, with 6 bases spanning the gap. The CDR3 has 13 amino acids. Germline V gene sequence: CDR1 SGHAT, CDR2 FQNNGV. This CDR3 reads CASSLAGYTEAFF. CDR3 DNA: TGTGCCAGCAGCTTAGCTGGTTACACTGAAGCTTTCTTT.

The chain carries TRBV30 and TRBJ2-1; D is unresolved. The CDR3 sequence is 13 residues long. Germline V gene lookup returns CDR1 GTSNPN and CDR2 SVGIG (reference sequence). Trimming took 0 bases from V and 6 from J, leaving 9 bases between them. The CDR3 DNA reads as TGTGCCTGGAGTGTACTGTTGGTCAATGAGCAGTTCTTC. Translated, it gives CAWSVLLVNEQFF. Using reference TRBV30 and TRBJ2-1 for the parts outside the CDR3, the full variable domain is SQTIHQWPATLVQPVGSPLSLECTVEGTSNPNLYWYRQAAGRGLQLLFYSVGIGQISSEVPQNLSASRPQDRQFILSSKKLLLSDSGFYLCAWSVLLVNEQFFGPGTRLTVL.

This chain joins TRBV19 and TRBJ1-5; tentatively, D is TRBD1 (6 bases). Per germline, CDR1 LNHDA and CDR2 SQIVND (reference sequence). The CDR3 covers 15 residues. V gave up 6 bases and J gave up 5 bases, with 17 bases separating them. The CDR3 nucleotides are TGTGCCAGTAGACGCTCCGGGACAACCGATCAGCCCCAGCATTTT. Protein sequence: CASRRSGTTDQPQHF.

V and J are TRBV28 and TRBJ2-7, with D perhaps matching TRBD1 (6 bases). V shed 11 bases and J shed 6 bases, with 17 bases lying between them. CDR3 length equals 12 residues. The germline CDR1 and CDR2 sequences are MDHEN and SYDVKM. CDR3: CAVQGRIGEQYF. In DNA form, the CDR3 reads TGTGCCGTCCAGGGGCGGATCGGCGAGCAGTACTTC.

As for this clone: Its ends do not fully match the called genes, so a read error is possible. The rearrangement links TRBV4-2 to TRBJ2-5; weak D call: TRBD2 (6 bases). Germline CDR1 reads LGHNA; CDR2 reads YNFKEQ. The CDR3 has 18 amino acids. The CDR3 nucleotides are TGTGCCAGCAGCCAAGTCCCCACCGGGGTAGCGGCTCAAGAGGCCCAGTACTTC. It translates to CASSQVPTGVAAQEAQYF.

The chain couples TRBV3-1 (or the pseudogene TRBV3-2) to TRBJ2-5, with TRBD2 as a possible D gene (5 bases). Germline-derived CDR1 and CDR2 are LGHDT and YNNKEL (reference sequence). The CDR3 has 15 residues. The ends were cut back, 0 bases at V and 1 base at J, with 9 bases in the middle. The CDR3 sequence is CASSQDGEFQETQYF. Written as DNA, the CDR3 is TGTGCCAGCAGCCAAGACGGGGAATTCCAAGAGACCCAGTACTTC.

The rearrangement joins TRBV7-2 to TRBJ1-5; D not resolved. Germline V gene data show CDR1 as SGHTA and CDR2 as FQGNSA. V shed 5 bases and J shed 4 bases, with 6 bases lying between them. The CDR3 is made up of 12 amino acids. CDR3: CASSPYNQPQHF. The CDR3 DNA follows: TGTGCCAGCAGCCCCTATAATCAGCCCCAGCATTTT.

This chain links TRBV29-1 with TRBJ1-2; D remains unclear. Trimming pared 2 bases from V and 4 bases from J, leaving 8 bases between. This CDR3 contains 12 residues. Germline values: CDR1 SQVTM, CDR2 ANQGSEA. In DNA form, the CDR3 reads TGCAGCGTTGAAAGAGGGAGCTATGGCTACACCTTC. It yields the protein CSVERGSYGYTF. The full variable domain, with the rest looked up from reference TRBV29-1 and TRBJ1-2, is SAVISQKPSRDICQRGTSLTIQCQVDSQVTMMFWYRQQPGQSLTLIATANQGSEATYESGFVIDKFPISRPNLTFSTLTVSNMSPEDSSIYLCSVERGSYGYTFGSGTRLTVV.